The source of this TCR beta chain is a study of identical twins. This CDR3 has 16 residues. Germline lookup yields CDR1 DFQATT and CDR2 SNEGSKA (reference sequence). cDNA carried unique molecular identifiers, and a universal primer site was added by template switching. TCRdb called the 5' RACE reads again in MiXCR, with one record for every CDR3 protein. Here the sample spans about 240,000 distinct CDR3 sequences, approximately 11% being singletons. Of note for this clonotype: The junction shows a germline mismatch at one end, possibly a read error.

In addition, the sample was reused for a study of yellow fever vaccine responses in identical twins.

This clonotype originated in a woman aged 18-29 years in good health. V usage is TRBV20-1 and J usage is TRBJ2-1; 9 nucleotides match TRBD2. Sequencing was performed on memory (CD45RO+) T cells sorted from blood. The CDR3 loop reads CCARFRESGGNNEQFF. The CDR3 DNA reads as TGCTGTGCTCGGTTTCGGGAAAGCGGGGGGAACAATGAGCAGTTCTTC.